The source of this TCR beta chain is a study of read filtering for tumor transcriptome and immune sequencing (dated by TCRdb to 2018 to 2021). With respect to the entire study: The cohort consisted of around 18 male and around 15 female patients, with a mean age of roughly 70 years and an age range of roughly 40 to 85. A main aim was a read-filtering strategy for immune repertoire data, specifically whether clonotypes supported by a single read should be removed. Under revised international staging, roughly 8 patients fell into R-ISS I, 15 or so into R-ISS II and about 7 into R-ISS III. TCR repertoires obtained by targeted immune repertoire sequencing and by bulk whole-transcriptome sequencing performed on the same bone marrow samples were compared. After DNase treatment, whole-transcriptome libraries were prepared with the TruSeq RNA Access Library Prep Kit. TCR-region mapped reads per sample ranged from about 3.5 to 10.27 million with IR-seq versus only about 85 to 1,300 with RNA-seq.

Every patient had bone marrow sampled at the time of active disease. Ficoll-Hypaque density gradient centrifugation was used to isolate the bone marrow mononuclear cells. CD138-negative cells were obtained by negative selection after labeling with CD138 magnetic microbeads on a MACS separator, removing myeloma plasma cells. Flow cytometry on an Attune NxT with CD138 antibodies was used to check the purity of the isolated cells. TRIzol reagent was used to extract total RNA, and a NanoDrop spectrophotometer was used to quantify the extracted RNA. Paired RNA-seq and IR-seq were performed on each patient's CD138-negative bone marrow sample. This clonotype appeared once. Its target antigen remains unknown. No much larger clone exists at a distance of one base, and base qualities are not known. Evidence from one read is weak. The Immunoverse kit was used to build TCR libraries from 400 to 500 ng RNA, with molecular barcoded adaptors covering alpha/delta and beta/gamma chains. TCR library preparation used the same RNA that was used for transcriptome sequencing. Sequencing of the TCR libraries was done on an Illumina HiSeq 4000 with 2 x 150 cycles. The authors' pipeline ran thus. Using MiXCR, which included quality filtering and error correction, TCR reads were aligned to human V, D, J and C references and then assembled into CDR3 clonotypes. The tcR package in R was used to analyze clonotype counts and gene usage diversity. For inspection of raw mapping reads, RNA-seq reads were mapped by STAR aligner version 2.5.3a onto GRCh37 of the human genome. IR-seq fastq files were randomly downsampled with Seqtk 1.3 to test the effect of sequencing depth on detected clonotypes. In TCRdb, the public reads were trimmed at Q25 with fastp and aligned with MiXCR, with productive beta chains retained. Identical CDR3 protein sequences are pooled into one entry, listed with their most common genes and DNA. TCRdb assigned the V and J calls; the authors' analysis was not used. Within this sample are under 30,000 distinct CDR3 sequences, with about 20% of them counted one time only. The top ten hold more than 45% of the sample.

In the germline V gene, CDR1 corresponds to SGDLS and CDR2 to YYNGEE. V is reduced by 4 bases and J by 1 base, leaving a spacing of 9 bases between them. The CDR3 starts with the cysteine, ends with the phenylalanine, and has 14 residues. The read is trimmed to its CDR3 DNA, 42 bases read in frame from base 1. Study-level results and caveats: The sorted CD138-negative fraction was composed of a mixed bone marrow immune population rather than of purified T cells. Single-read clonotypes made up around 85% of clonotypes but only 3% to 4.5% of total reads in IR-seq, compared with 65% to 75% of clonotypes and 44.6% of reads in RNA-seq. The correlation between IR-seq and RNA-seq shared clonotype proportions rose when single-read clonotypes were removed. Clonotypes were captured by IR-seq at much higher depth and more reliably than by RNA-seq, and smaller IR-seq throughput was sufficient for identification of most shared clonotypes.

Sequenced input: a population of CD138-negative cells sorted from bone marrow. The meaning of the sample's cell subset or site label: bone marrow mononuclear cells depleted of CD138+ plasma/myeloma cells by negative magnetic selection. This chain joins TRBV9 to TRBJ1-3; too little of a D gene remains to name it. The clonotype originates from a donor aged 40 or older with multiple myeloma. The CDR3 is CASSLRGSGNTIYF. Read as DNA, the sequence is TGTGCCAGCAGCCTCCGGGGTTCTGGAAACACCATATATTTT.